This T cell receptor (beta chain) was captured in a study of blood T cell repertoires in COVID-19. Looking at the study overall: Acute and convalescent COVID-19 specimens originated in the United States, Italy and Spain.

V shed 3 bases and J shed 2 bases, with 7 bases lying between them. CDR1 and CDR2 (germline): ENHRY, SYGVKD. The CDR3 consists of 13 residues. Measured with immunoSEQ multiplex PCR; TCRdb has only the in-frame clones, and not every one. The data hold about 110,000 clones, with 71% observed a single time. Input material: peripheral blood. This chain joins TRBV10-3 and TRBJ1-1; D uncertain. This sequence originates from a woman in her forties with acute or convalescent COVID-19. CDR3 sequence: CAISDLANTEAFF. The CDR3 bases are TGTGCCATCAGTGATTTGGCTAACACTGAAGCTTTCTTT.